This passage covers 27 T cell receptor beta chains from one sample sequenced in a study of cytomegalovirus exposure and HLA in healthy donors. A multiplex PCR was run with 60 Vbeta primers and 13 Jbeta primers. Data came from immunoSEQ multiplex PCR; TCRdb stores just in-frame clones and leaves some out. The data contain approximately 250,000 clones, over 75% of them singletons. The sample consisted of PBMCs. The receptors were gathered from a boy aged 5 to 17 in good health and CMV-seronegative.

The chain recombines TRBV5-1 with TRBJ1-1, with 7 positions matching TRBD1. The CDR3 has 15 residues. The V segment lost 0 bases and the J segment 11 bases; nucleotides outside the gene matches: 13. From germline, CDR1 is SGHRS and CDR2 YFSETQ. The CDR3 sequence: CASSLGTGDGLQAFF. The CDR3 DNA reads TGCGCCAGCAGCTTGGGGACAGGTGACGGACTGCAGGCTTTCTTT.

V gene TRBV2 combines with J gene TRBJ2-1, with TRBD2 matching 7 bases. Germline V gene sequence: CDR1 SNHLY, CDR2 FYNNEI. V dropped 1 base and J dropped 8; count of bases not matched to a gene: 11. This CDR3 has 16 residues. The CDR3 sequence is CASSEGSGRARDEQFF. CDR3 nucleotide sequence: TGTGCCAGCAGTGAAGGGTCGGGGAGGGCCCGGGATGAGCAGTTCTTC. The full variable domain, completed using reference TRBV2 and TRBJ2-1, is EPEVTQTPSHQVTQMGQEVILRCVPISNHLYFYWYRQILGQKVEFLVSFYNNEISEKSEIFDDQFSVERPDGSNFTLKIRSTKLEDSAMYFCASSEGSGRARDEQFFGPGTRLTVL.

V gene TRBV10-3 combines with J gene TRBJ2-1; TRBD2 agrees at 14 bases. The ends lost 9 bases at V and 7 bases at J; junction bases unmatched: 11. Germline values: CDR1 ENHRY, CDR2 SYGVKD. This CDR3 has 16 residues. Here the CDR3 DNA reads TGTGCCATAGGGACTAGCGGGAGTTTGCCCCAAAATGAGCAGTTCTTC. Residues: CAIGTSGSLPQNEQFF.

For the CDR3, the DNA is TGTGCCAGCAGTGACCCTACGATTGATACGCAGTATTTT. Translated: CASSDPTIDTQYF. The chain links TRBV2 to TRBJ2-3, with D uncertain. The CDR3 sequence is 13 residues long. Germline V gene lookup returns CDR1 SNHLY and CDR2 FYNNEI. V lost 3 bases and J lost 6, with 10 bases in between. The full variable domain, with the rest looked up from reference TRBV2 and TRBJ2-3, is EPEVTQTPSHQVTQMGQEVILRCVPISNHLYFYWYRQILGQKVEFLVSFYNNEISEKSEIFDDQFSVERPDGSNFTLKIRSTKLEDSAMYFCASSDPTIDTQYFGPGTRLTVL.

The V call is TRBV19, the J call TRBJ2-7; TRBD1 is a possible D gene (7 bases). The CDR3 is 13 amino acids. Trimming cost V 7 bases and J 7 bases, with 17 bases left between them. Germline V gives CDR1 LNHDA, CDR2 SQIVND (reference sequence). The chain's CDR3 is CASTPRSGGEQYF. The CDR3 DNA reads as TGTGCCAGTACTCCCCGGTCAGGGGGGGAGCAGTACTTC.

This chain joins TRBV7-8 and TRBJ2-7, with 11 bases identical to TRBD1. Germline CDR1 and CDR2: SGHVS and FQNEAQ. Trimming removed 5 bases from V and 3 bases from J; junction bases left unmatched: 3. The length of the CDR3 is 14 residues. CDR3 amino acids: CASSGGTGGYEQYF. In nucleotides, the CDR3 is TGTGCCAGCAGCGGAGGGACAGGGGGCTACGAGCAGTACTTC.

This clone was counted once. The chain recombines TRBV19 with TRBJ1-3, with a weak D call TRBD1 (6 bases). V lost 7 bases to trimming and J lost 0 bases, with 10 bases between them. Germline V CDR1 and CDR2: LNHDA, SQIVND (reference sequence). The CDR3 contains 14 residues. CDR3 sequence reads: CASNNRVSGNTIYF. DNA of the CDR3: TGTGCCAGTAACAACAGGGTCTCTGGAAACACCATATATTTT. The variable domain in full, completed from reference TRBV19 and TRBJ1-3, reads DGGITQSPKYLFRKEGQNVTLSCEQNLNHDAMYWYRQDPGQGLRLIYYSQIVNDFQKGDIAEGYSVSREKKESFPLTVTSAQKNPTAFYLCASNNRVSGNTIYFGEGSWLTVV.

The CDR3 bases are TGTGCCAGCTGTCCGGGACAGGGATACGAGCAGTACTTC. As protein: CASCPGQGYEQYF. The chain couples TRBV18 to TRBJ2-7, with 9 bases that match TRBD1. This CDR3 spans 13 amino acids. After removal of 7 bases from V and 4 bases from J, the junction contained 5 bases not matched to a gene. The germline V gene has CDR1 KGHSH and CDR2 LQKENI.

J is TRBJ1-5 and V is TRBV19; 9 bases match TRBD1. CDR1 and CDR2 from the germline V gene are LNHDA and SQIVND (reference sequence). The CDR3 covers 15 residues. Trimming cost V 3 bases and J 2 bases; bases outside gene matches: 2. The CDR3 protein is CASSMDRGGNQPQHF. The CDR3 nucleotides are TGTGCCAGTAGTATGGACAGGGGAGGCAATCAGCCCCAGCATTTT.

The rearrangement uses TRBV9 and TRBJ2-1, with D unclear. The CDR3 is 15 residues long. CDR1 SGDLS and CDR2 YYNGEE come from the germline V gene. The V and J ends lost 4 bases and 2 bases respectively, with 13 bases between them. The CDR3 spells CASSPQWRPYNEQFF. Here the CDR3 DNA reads TGTGCCAGCAGCCCTCAATGGCGGCCCTACAATGAGCAGTTCTTC.

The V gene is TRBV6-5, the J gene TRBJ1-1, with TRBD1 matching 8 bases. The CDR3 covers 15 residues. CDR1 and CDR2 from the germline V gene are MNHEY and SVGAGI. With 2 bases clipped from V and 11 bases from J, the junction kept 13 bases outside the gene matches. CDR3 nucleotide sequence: TGTGCCAGCAGTTACCCTTCCGGACAGGGAGGTTTGGCTTTCTTT. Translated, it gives CASSYPSGQGGLAFF.

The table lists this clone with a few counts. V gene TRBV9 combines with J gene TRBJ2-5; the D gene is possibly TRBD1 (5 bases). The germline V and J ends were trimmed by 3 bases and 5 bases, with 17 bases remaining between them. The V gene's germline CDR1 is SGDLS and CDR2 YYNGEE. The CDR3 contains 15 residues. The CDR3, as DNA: TGTGCCAGCAGCGGCAGGGAATCGTGGTGGGAGACCCAGTACTTC. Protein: CASSGRESWWETQYF.

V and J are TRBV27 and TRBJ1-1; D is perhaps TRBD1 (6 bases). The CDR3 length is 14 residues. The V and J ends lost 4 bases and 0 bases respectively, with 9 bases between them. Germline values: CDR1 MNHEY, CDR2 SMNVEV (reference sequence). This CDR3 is CASSSGALNTEAFF. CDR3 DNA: TGTGCCAGCAGTTCAGGGGCTCTGAACACTGAAGCTTTCTTT.

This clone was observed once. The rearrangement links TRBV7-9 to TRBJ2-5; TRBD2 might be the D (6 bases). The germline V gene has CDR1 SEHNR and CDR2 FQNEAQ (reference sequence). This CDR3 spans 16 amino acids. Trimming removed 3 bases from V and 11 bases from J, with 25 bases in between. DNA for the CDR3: TGTGCCAGCAGCTTCGATCCGGGACCCCACCCGGGGGAGCAGTACTTC. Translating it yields CASSFDPGPHPGEQYF.

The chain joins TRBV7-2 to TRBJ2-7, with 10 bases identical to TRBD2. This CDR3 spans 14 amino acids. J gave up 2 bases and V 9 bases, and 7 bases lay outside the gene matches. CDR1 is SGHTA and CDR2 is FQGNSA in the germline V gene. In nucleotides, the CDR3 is TGTGCCAGTTCAACCGGGACTAGCGCCTACGAGCAGTACTTC. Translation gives CASSTGTSAYEQYF.

The CDR3 nucleotides read TGTGCCAGCAGTGTACCGGGACAGGGGGGAACGGGCTACACCTTC. It encodes CASSVPGQGGTGYTF. The chain links TRBV6-1 to TRBJ1-2, with 11 bases fitting TRBD1. J was trimmed by 8 bases and V by 4 bases; bases with no gene match: 9. The length of the CDR3 is 15 residues. CDR1 MNHNS and CDR2 SASEGT come from the germline V gene.

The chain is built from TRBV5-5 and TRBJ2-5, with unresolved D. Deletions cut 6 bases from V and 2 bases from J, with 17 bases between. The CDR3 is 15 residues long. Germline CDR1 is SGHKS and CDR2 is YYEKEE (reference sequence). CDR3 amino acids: CASNPHAAEQETQYF. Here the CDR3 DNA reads TGTGCCAGCAACCCCCACGCGGCAGAACAAGAGACCCAGTACTTC.

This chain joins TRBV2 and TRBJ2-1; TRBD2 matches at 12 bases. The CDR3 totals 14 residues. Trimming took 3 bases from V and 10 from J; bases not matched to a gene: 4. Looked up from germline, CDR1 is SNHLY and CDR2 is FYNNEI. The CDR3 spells CASSEGTSGWEQFF. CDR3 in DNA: TGTGCCAGCAGTGAGGGGACTAGCGGGTGGGAGCAGTTCTTC.

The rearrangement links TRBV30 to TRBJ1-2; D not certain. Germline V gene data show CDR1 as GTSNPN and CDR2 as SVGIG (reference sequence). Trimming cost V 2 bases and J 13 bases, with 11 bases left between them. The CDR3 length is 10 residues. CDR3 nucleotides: TGTGCCTGGAGTATAGCGGCAGTCACCTTC. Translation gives CAWSIAAVTF.

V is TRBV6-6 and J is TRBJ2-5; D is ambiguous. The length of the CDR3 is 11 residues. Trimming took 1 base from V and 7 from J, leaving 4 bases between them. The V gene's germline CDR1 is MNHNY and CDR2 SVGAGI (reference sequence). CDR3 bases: TGTGCCAGCAGTTACTTCGGGACCCAGTACTTC. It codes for CASSYFGTQYF.

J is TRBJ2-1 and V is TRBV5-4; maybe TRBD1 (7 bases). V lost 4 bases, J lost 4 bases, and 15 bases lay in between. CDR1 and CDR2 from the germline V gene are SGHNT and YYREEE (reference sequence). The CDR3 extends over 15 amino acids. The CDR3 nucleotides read TGTGCCAGCAGCCCAGGGGGGCCCCCTTACAATGAGCAGTTCTTC. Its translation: CASSPGGPPYNEQFF.

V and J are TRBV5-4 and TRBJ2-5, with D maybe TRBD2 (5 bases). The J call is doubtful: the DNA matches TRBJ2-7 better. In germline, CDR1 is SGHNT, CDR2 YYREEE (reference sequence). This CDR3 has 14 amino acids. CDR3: CASSADSPGNEQYF. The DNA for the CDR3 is TGTGCCAGCAGCGCGGACTCGCCGGGGAACGAGCAGTACTTC.

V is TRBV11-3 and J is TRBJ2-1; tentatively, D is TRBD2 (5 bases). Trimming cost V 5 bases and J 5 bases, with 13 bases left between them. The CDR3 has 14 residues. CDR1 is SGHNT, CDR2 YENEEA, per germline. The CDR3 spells CASSPSPRNNEQFF. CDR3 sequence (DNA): TGTGCCAGCAGCCCTAGCCCCAGGAACAATGAGCAGTTCTTC.

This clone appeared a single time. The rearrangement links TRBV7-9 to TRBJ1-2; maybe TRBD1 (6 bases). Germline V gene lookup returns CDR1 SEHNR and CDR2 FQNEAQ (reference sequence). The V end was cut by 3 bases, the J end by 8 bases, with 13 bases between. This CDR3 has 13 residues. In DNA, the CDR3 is TGTGCCAGCAGCTTGGCGGGGGCAGGGGGCTACACCTTC. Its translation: CASSLAGAGGYTF. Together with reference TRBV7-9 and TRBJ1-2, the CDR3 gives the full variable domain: DTGVSQNPRHKITKRGQNVTFRCDPISEHNRLYWYRQTLGQGPEFLTYFQNEAQLEKSRLLSDRFSAERPKGSFSTLEIQRTEQGDSAMYLCASSLAGAGGYTFGSGTRLTVV.

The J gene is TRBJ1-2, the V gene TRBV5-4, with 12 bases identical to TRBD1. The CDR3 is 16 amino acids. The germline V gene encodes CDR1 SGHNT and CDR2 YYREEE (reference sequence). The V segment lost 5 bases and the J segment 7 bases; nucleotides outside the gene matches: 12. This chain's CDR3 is CASRSAGTGGASGYTF. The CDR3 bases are TGTGCCAGCAGGTCCGCCGGGACAGGGGGCGCGAGTGGCTACACCTTC.

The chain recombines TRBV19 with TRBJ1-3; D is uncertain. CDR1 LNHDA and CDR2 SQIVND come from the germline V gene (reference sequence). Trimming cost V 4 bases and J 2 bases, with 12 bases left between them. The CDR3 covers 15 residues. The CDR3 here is CASSTGFSPGNTIYF. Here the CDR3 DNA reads TGTGCCAGTAGTACAGGTTTTTCCCCTGGAAACACCATATATTTT.

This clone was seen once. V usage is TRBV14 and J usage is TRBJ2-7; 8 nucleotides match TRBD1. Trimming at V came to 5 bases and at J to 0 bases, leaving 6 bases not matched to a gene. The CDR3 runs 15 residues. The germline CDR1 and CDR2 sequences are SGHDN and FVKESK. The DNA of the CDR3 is TGTGCCAGCAGCTTGGACAGGGCAAACTCCTACGAGCAGTACTTC. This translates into CASSLDRANSYEQYF.